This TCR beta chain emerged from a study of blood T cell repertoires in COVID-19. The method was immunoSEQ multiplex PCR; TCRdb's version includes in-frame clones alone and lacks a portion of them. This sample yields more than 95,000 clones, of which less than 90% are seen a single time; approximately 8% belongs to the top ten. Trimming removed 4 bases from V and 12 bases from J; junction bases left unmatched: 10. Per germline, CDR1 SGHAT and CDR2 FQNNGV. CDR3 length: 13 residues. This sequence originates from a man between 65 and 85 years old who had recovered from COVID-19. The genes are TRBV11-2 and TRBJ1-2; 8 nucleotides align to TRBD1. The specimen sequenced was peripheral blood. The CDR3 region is CASSSSLQGAHTF. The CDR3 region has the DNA TGTGCCAGCAGCTCGTCCCTCCAGGGGGCCCACACCTTC. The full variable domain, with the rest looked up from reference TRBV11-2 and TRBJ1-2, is EAGVAQSPRYKIIEKRQSVAFWCNPISGHATLYWYQQILGQGPKLLIQFQNNGVVDDSQLPKDRFSAERLKGVDSTLKIQPAKLEDSAVYLCASSSSLQGAHTFGSGTRLTVV.